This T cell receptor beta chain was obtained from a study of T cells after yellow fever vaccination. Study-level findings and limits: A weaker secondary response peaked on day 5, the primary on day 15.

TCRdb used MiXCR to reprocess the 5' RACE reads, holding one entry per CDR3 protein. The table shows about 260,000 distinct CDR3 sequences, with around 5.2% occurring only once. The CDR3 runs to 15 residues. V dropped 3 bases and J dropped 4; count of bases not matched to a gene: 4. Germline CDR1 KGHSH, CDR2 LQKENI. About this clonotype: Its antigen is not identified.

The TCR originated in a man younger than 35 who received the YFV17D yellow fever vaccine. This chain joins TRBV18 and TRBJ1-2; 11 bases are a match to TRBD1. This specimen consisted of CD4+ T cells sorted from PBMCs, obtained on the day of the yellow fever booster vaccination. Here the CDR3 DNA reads TGTGCCAGCTCACCCCAAGGGACAGGGGGCTATGGCTACACCTTC. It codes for CASSPQGTGGYGYTF.